This T cell receptor (beta chain) comes out of a study of tumor and adjacent non-tumor tissue in lung cancer. Study background: The cohort had about twelve adenocarcinoma, 2 squamous cell and 1 small cell patients. On average, productive TCRbeta reads reached a few million per sample. Study-level findings and limits: Top 100 clones took a larger repertoire share in normal lung.

Three rounds of nested PCR, following a modified ARM-PCR protocol, produced the TCRbeta library. MiXCR, applied by TCRdb to the multiplex PCR reads, yields one record per CDR3 protein. This table holds some 80,000 distinct CDR3 sequences, approximately 82% found once. The template was RNA from unsorted bulk tissue. The normal lung tissue was taken more than 3 cm from the tumor edge. The CDR3 contains 18 residues. About this clonotype: What it recognizes is unknown. At one of its ends the junction is not consistent with the germline gene, which may arise from a read error.

The specimen was distant non-tumor lung tissue. The chain uses TRBV12-3 or TRBV12-4 and TRBJ1-3; D is unclear. The sequence derives from a man between 65 and 80 years old with non-small cell lung cancer. CDR3 region: CAGSRPGIEIGSGNTIYF. The CDR3 nucleotides read TGTGCCGGCAGTCGTCCCGGGATAGAGATCGGCTCTGGAAACACCATATATTTT.